Sequencing of this T cell receptor (beta chain) was carried out in a study of T cell changes during pregnancy in multiple sclerosis. This CDR3 contains 12 residues. V was trimmed by 0 bases and J by 2 bases, leaving 3 bases between them. Looked up from germline, CDR1 is SGHRS and CDR2 is YFSETQ. Generated by immunoSEQ multiplex PCR, the TCRdb table keeps only in-frame clones and is missing some. The repertoire consists of tens of thousands of clones, with about 90% occurring once and the leading ten covering less than 0.6%. The gene calls are TRBV5-1 and TRBJ2-7; D not certain. The source material was CD4+ T cells from peripheral blood mononuclear cells, sampled in the third trimester of pregnancy. This receptor was taken from a female donor with multiple sclerosis, enrolled in a pregnancy study. CDR3 loop: CASSLDTYEQYF. The CDR3 DNA reads TGCGCCAGCAGCTTGGACACCTACGAGCAGTACTTC. Based on the CDR3 plus reference TRBV5-1 and TRBJ2-7, the full variable domain is KAGVTQTPRYLIKTRGQQVTLSCSPISGHRSVSWYQQTPGQGLQFLFEYFSETQRNKGNFPGRFSGRQFSNSRSEMNVSTLELGDSALYLCASSLDTYEQYFGPGTRLTVT.